Presented here are 13 T cell receptor beta chains from one specimen sequenced in a study of blood T cell repertoires in COVID-19. Clones were sequenced by immunoSEQ multiplex PCR, and TCRdb holds only the in-frame ones, with some missing. The sample contains around 60,000 clones, 65% to 90% of which appear only once. The sequenced sample was peripheral blood. These receptors all stem from a woman aged 55-70 years with acute or convalescent COVID-19.

The chain's CDR3 is CASRQGAQSNQPQHF. DNA of the CDR3: TGCGCCAGCAGGCAGGGGGCCCAAAGCAATCAGCCCCAGCATTTT. The chain joins TRBV5-1 to TRBJ1-5, with 8 bases matching TRBD1. This CDR3 is 15 amino acids long. The J segment lost 1 base and the V segment lost 5 bases, leaving 5 bases of the junction unmatched. Germline assignment: CDR1 SGHRS and CDR2 YFSETQ.

The DNA for the CDR3 is TGTGCCAGCAGCGAACAGGGGGCGAGTGAAGGCTACACCTTC. Translation gives CASSEQGASEGYTF. J is TRBJ1-2 and V is TRBV6-4; 9 nucleotides align to TRBD1. V was clipped by 6 bases and J by 8 bases; unmatched bases: 10. The germline V gene encodes CDR1 MRHNA and CDR2 SNTAGT. This CDR3 contains 14 residues.

The rearrangement uses TRBV25-1 and TRBJ2-3; TRBD2 matches 7 bases. The CDR3 covers 13 residues. The germline V gene encodes CDR1 MGHDK and CDR2 SYGVNS. Trimming removed 7 bases from V and 7 bases from J; junction bases left unmatched: 8. The CDR3, as DNA: TGTGCCAGCACGGACTGGGAGGGGAATACGCAGTATTTT. Translated: CASTDWEGNTQYF. The whole variable domain, remainder taken from reference TRBV25-1 and TRBJ2-3, is EADIYQTPRYLVIGTGKKITLECSQTMGHDKMYWYQQDPGMELHLIHYSYGVNSTEKGDLSSESTVSRIRTEHFPLTLESARPSHTSQYLCASTDWEGNTQYFGPGTRLTVL.

This clone was seen just once. CDR3 bases: TGTGCCAGCAGCAAAGTGACAGGTCCCCCAAATTCCGAGCAGTACTTC. Its translation: CASSKVTGPPNSEQYF. The chain joins TRBV21-1 to TRBJ2-7; the table's TRBD1 call for D was not verified on the DNA. TRBV21-1 is deemed a pseudogene. The CDR3 spans 16 residues.

Concerning this clone: This specimen includes other DNA sequences encoding the same CDR3. The rearrangement uses TRBV10-3 and TRBJ1-2, with TRBD1 matching 8 bases. The length of the CDR3 is 14 residues. The ends lost 5 bases at V and 3 bases at J; junction bases unmatched: 5. Germline assignment: CDR1 ENHRY and CDR2 SYGVKD. In DNA, the CDR3 is TGTGCCATCAGTTTAGGACAGGGCGACTATGGCTACACCTTC. Its protein is CAISLGQGDYGYTF.

This clone was seen just once. The V gene is TRBV11-2, the J gene TRBJ2-1, with TRBD2 matching over 8 bases. Germline trimming cut 2 bases from V and 6 bases from J; bases unmatched to any gene: 15. The CDR3 covers 18 residues. CDR1 is SGHAT and CDR2 is FQNNGV in the germline V gene. The CDR3 protein is CASSLTRGGPERSNEQFF. The CDR3 DNA is TGTGCCAGCAGCTTAACCCGGGGGGGCCCTGAGAGAAGCAATGAGCAGTTCTTC.

This chain connects TRBV19 to TRBJ2-1, with TRBD2 matching over 8 bases. Germline V gives CDR1 LNHDA, CDR2 SQIVND (reference sequence). V shed 5 bases and J 3 bases; nucleotides not matched to a gene: 9. The CDR3 covers 16 residues. Written as DNA, the CDR3 is TGTGCCAGTAGTTCCTCAAGCGGGGGCCGCTACAATGAGCAGTTCTTC. Its protein is CASSSSSGGRYNEQFF.

In this sample, this clone turned up a few times. V usage is TRBV14 and J usage is TRBJ2-2; tentative D call: TRBD2 (5 bases). This CDR3 has 16 amino acids. From germline, CDR1 is SGHDN and CDR2 FVKESK. V lost 0 bases and J 2 bases, leaving 10 bases between the germline ends. The CDR3 DNA sequence: TGTGCCAGCAGCCAAGACCAAGCGGTAAACACCGGGGAGCTGTTTTTT. Translating it yields CASSQDQAVNTGELFF.

The chain has TRBV19 and TRBJ1-5; tentatively, D is TRBD1 (6 bases). The germline V gene has CDR1 LNHDA and CDR2 SQIVND (reference sequence). CDR3 length: 14 residues. The ends were cut back, 11 bases at V and 1 base at J, with 15 bases in the middle. The CDR3 sequence is CAAGGGGSNQPQHF. Here the CDR3 DNA reads TGTGCCGCTGGGGGAGGGGGGAGCAATCAGCCCCAGCATTTT.

V is TRBV19 and J is TRBJ1-3, with D perhaps TRBD1 (6 bases). This CDR3 has 13 residues. Germline loops: CDR1 LNHDA, CDR2 SQIVND (reference sequence). V was trimmed by 11 bases and J by 2 bases, leaving 13 bases between them. The CDR3 reads CACTRGPGNTIYF. Written as DNA, the CDR3 is TGTGCCTGTACCAGGGGTCCTGGAAACACCATATATTTT.

The chain employs TRBV19 and TRBJ2-1; TRBD2 matches 8 bases. In germline, CDR1 is LNHDA, CDR2 SQIVND (reference sequence). After removal of 3 bases from V and 3 bases from J, the junction contained 7 bases not matched to a gene. The CDR3 has 16 residues. The CDR3 sequence: CASSMPPRGGYNEQFF. In DNA form, the CDR3 reads TGTGCCAGTAGTATGCCCCCACGGGGGGGCTACAATGAGCAGTTCTTC.

The rearrangement uses TRBV9 and TRBJ1-3, with 7 bases identical to TRBD1. V gave up 4 bases and J gave up 2 bases; unmatched junction bases: 3. Germline loops: CDR1 SGDLS, CDR2 YYNGEE. This CDR3 comprises 14 residues. The CDR3 protein is CASSLTGTGNTIYF. The CDR3, as DNA: TGTGCCAGCAGCCTGACAGGGACTGGAAACACCATATATTTT. The full variable domain, in which reference TRBV9 and TRBJ1-3 provide the parts outside the CDR3, is DSGVTQTPKHLITATGQRVTLRCSPRSGDLSVYWYQQSLDQGLQFLIQYYNGEERAKGNILERFSAQQFPDLHSELNLSSLELGDSALYFCASSLTGTGNTIYFGEGSWLTVV.

J is TRBJ1-4 and V is TRBV2; D is perhaps TRBD1 (5 bases). CDR1 SNHLY and CDR2 FYNNEI come from the germline V gene. The CDR3 has 14 residues. Between the trimmed V and J ends, which lost 7 bases and 3 bases, there was a span of 12 bases. The CDR3 sequence is CASIRGTSNEKLFF. For the CDR3, the DNA is TGTGCCAGCATTCGGGGGACCTCTAATGAAAAACTGTTTTTT.